A selection of T cell receptor beta chains follows, all from one sample in a study of cytomegalovirus exposure and HLA in healthy donors. Assay used: immunoSEQ multiplex PCR; TCRdb lists only in-frame clones, some missing. Of some 250,000 clones in the sample, 82% were seen once. Material: PBMCs. The receptors were sampled from a woman in her 40s in good health and CMV-seropositive. Each CDR3 is given with its conserved first and last residue. Size tells how often a clone was seen (once, few, many) or the class of an expanded clone, and some rows leave it out.

clone_size: NA
j_call: TRBJ1-1
v_call: TRBV18
cdr3_aa: CASSPPTGDTEAFF

clone_size: few
j_call: TRBJ2-7
v_call: TRBV29-1
cdr3_aa: CSVEGYRDRGPYEQYF

clone_size: NA
j_call: NA
v_call: TRBV29-1
cdr3_aa: CSVEIGAGTGSYEQYF

clone_size: NA
j_call: TRBJ1-1
v_call: TRBV12-5
cdr3_aa: CASGLSVVNTEAFF

clone_size: NA
j_call: TRBJ1-6
v_call: TRBV2
cdr3_aa: CASSEARTGRNSPLHF

clone_size: NA
j_call: TRBJ1-1
v_call: TRBV4-1
cdr3_aa: CASSLRTGQTEAFF

clone_size: once
j_call: TRBJ2-3
v_call: TRBV2
cdr3_aa: CASSERSQLPTDTQYF

clone_size: NA
j_call: TRBJ1-5
v_call: TRBV25-1
cdr3_aa: CASSEVGQGTSQPQHF

clone_size: NA
j_call: TRBJ2-7
v_call: TRBV30
cdr3_aa: CAGRFYYEQYF

clone_size: NA
j_call: TRBJ2-7
v_call: TRBV6-5
cdr3_aa: CAARERGRISEQHF

clone_size: NA
j_call: TRBJ1-2
v_call: TRBV21-1
cdr3_aa: CASRDRGYGYTF

clone_size: NA
j_call: TRBJ2-7
v_call: TRBV6-5
cdr3_aa: CASSYPGRGEQYF

clone_size: NA
j_call: TRBJ1-4
v_call: TRBV25-1
cdr3_aa: CASSEGQGAREKLFF

clone_size: NA
j_call: TRBJ2-5
v_call: TRBV18
cdr3_aa: CASSPGADKQETQYF

clone_size: NA
j_call: TRBJ1-2
v_call: TRBV9
cdr3_aa: CASSVRGADYGYTF

clone_size: NA
j_call: NA
v_call: TRBV6-5
cdr3_aa: CASSPGTSDTYEQYF

clone_size: once
j_call: TRBJ1-6
v_call: TRBV28
cdr3_aa: CASSRDRGLSYNSPLHF

clone_size: few
j_call: TRBJ2-7
v_call: TRBV7-9
cdr3_aa: CASSLARNEQYF

clone_size: NA
j_call: TRBJ2-1
v_call: TRBV30
cdr3_aa: CAWFQRDRNEQFF

clone_size: NA
j_call: TRBJ2-7
v_call: TRBV29-1
cdr3_aa: CSVARTFYEQYF

clone_size: NA
j_call: TRBJ1-1
v_call: TRBV28
cdr3_aa: CASSYPGTGTEAFF

clone_size: NA
j_call: TRBJ2-5
v_call: TRBV2
cdr3_aa: CASRFRGRHLLETQETQYF

clone_size: once
j_call: TRBJ1-6
v_call: TRBV7-2
cdr3_aa: CASSTSGERNSPLHF

clone_size: NA
j_call: TRBJ2-3
v_call: TRBV7-8
cdr3_aa: CASRRSTDTQYF

clone_size: once
j_call: TRBJ2-1
v_call: TRBV5-1
cdr3_aa: CASSLAGTGVDEQFF

clone_size: once
j_call: TRBJ2-1
v_call: TRBV4-1
cdr3_aa: CASSQERLAGNNEQFF

clone_size: NA
j_call: TRBJ2-5
v_call: TRBV5-1
cdr3_aa: CASSLVSGGPQTQYF

clone_size: few
j_call: TRBJ1-6
v_call: TRBV27
cdr3_aa: CASSLDRGQGSPLHF

clone_size: NA
j_call: TRBJ1-2
v_call: TRBV7-9
cdr3_aa: CSSSLVTGGVEGYTF

clone_size: few
j_call: TRBJ2-5
v_call: TRBV7-3
cdr3_aa: CASSPSLAVETQYF

clone_size: NA
j_call: TRBJ2-5
v_call: TRBV7-2
cdr3_aa: CASSLATGGRKETQYF

clone_size: NA
j_call: TRBJ2-2
v_call: TRBV30
cdr3_aa: CAWSPTGRGTYTGELFF

clone_size: NA
j_call: TRBJ1-1
v_call: TRBV7-2
cdr3_aa: CASSFRDRVIEAFF